The present entry profiles one T cell receptor (beta chain) with its context. This sample is part of a study of blood T cell repertoires in COVID-19. Background on the study: Material from acute and convalescent COVID-19 was sourced from the United States, Italy and Spain. Sample material is recorded as cDNA or gDNA derived from T cells, B-cell-depleted T cells, or PBMCs.

Germline CDR1 reads SGHVS; CDR2 reads FQNEAQ. J was trimmed by 2 bases and V by 4 bases; bases with no gene match: 4. The length of the CDR3 is 15 residues. Produced via immunoSEQ multiplex PCR; TCRdb's table is partial and in-frame only. There are 180,000 or so clones in the sample; around 85% occur only once, and over 7.5% lies in the top ten. The rearrangement uses TRBV7-8 and TRBJ2-7; 11 bases line up with TRBD2. This TCR was recovered from a woman of 80 years or more with acute or convalescent COVID-19. Sequencing was performed on peripheral blood. CDR3 residues: CASSSTSGGPYEQYF. In DNA form, the CDR3 reads TGTGCCAGCAGCTCTACTAGCGGGGGACCCTACGAGCAGTACTTC. The full variable domain, completed using reference TRBV7-8 and TRBJ2-7, is GAGVSQSPRYKVAKRGQDVALRCDPISGHVSLFWYQQALGQGPEFLTYFQNEAQLDKSGLPSDRFFAERPEGSVSTLKIQRTQQEDSAVYLCASSSTSGGPYEQYFGPGTRLTVT.